This TCR beta chain is from a study of T-cell memory formation after mild COVID-19 (dated by TCRdb to the early 2020s). Looking at the study overall: Most TCR sequence clusters were specific to one of the two donors. Two young, previously healthy adult volunteers made up the cohort, one male and one female. Longitudinal TCRalpha and TCRbeta repertoire sequencing tracked T-cell clones expanding and contracting after mild COVID-19 in two donors.

As regards this clonotype: The antigen it recognizes is unknown. No quality values exist for individual bases; no much larger clone is one base distant.

The paper's findings and limits, for the study overall: The study covered only two mild cases, and larger cohorts including severe cases with pre-infection samples were considered necessary. Balanced CD4/CD8 phenotypes were observed for clones contracting from day 15 to 85, whereas a bias towards CD4+ was observed for a second wave of clones expanding from day 15 to 37. Contracting CD4+ clones were found mainly in CM and EM memory subsets, while CD8+ clones were enriched in EMRA. SARS-CoV-2 specificity was not confirmed for the second-wave clones peaking on day 37. Some responding clones were detected in pre-infection memory, which suggested that pre-existing cross-reactive memory T cells had joined the SARS-CoV-2 response.

The instrument given in TCRdb is Illumina NovaSeq 6000. Using 5'RACE with constant-segment primers, TCRalpha and TCRbeta cDNA libraries were constructed, with sample barcodes and unique molecular identifiers added in the process. Trizol reagent was used to extract RNA from every sample. Libraries were amplified in two PCR steps, with a second sample barcode and Illumina TruSeq adapters added in the second step. Libraries were sequenced on an Illumina NovaSeq with 2 x 150 bp paired-end reads. In the original analysis: The reads were demultiplexed and collapsed into UMI-guided consensus sequences using migec v1.2.7. Using mixcr v2.1.11, the UMI consensuses were aligned to TRA and TRB V and J templates and assembled into clonotypes. A clonotype was counted as expanded or contracted only when both edgeR and NoisET called the clonotype significant, with the noise models trained on biological replicates. For edgeR calls, a false discovery rate-adjusted p below 0.01 and a log2 fold-change threshold of 1 were applied. PCA with hierarchical clustering of max-normalized trajectories of the 1000 most abundant clonotypes was used as exploratory dynamics analysis. The CD4 or CD8 phenotype of responding clones was assigned using the separately sequenced CD4+ and CD8+ repertoires. TCRdb reanalyzed the raw reads on its own, using fastp at Q25 for trimming and MiXCR for clone calling, and kept in-frame beta chains. Rows matching on CDR3 protein sequence are summarized as one entry with the most common DNA and genes. The V and J calls follow TCRdb's processing rather than the paper's. Within this sample are 270,000 or so distinct CDR3 sequences, with 18% of them counted one time only. The ten most abundant clones make up roughly 23% of the sample.

PBMCs were isolated by Ficoll-Paque density gradient centrifugation. This receptor was taken from a man between 18 and 29 years old who had mild COVID-19 (a few samples of this study predate the infection). The sample titles of this study are shuffled in the database, so cell type and time point are left out; the donor was told from shared clones. The material sequenced was PBMCs or a T cell subset sorted from them (not recorded which).

In nucleotides, the sequence is TGTGCCAGCAGTACTCGACGGCTTTCTAACTATGGCTACACCTTC. Translation gives CASSTRRLSNYGYTF. The chain couples TRBV6-6 to TRBJ1-2; a confident D gene designation cannot be given. The CDR3 covers 15 residues, taking in both the cysteine and the phenylalanine. Only the CDR3 DNA is retained, 45 bases long and in frame from the first base. V is pared back by 5 bases and J by 0 bases, with 13 bases lying between the germline termini. Based on the germline V gene (reference sequence), the CDR1 and CDR2 sequences are MNHNY and SVGAGI.